The following is a T cell receptor beta chain sequence with its context. Clones were read by immunoSEQ multiplex PCR, and TCRdb kept only the in-frame ones, dropping some. The sample holds 150,000 to 200,000 clones, just over 85% seen once. These data come from a study of T cell responses to AZD1222 COVID-19 vaccine. The length of the CDR3 is 13 residues. V shed 3 bases and J 8 bases; nucleotides not matched to a gene: 5. Germline values: CDR1 MNHEY, CDR2 SMNVEV (reference sequence). This sequence joins TRBV27 and TRBJ2-7; 9 positions match TRBD1. The starting material was peripheral blood, obtained on day 0 of AZD1222 vaccination. The TCR originated in an adult in good health. In nucleotides, the CDR3 is TGTGCCAGCAGTTTTGGGACAGGGAACCAGCAGTACTTC. Amino acids: CASSFGTGNQQYF.